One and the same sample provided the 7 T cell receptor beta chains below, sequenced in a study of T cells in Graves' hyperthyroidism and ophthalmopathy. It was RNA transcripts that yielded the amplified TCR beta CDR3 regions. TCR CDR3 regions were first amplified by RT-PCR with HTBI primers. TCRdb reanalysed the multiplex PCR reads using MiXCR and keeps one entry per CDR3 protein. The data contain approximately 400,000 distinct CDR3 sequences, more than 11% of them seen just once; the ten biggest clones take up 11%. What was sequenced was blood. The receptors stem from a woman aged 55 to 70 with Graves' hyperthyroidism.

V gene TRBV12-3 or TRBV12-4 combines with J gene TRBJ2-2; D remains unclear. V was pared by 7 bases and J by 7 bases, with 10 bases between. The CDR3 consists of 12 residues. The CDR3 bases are TGTGCCAGCACGCTCGGTGGCGGGGAGCTGTTTTTT. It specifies CASTLGGGELFF.

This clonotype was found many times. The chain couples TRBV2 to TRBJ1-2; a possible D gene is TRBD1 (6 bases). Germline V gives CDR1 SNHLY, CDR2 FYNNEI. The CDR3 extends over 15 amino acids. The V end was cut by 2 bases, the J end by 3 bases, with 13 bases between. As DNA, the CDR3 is TGTGCCAGCAGTGAATTGGGGGCCGTCGACTATGGCTACACCTTC. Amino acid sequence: CASSELGAVDYGYTF.

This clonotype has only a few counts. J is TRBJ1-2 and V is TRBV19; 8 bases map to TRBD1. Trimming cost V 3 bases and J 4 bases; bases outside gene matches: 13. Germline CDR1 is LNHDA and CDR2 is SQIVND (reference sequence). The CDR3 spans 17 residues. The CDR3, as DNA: TGTGCCAGTAGTATTCCGGGACAGGAAAAAACGCGCTATGGCTACACCTTC. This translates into CASSIPGQEKTRYGYTF.

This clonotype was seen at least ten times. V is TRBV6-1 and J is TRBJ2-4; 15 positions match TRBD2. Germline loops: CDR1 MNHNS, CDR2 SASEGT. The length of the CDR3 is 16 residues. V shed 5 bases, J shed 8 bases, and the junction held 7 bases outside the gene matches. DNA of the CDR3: TGTGCCAGCAGTTCCGGGACTAGCGGGAGGTCGGACATTCAGTACTTC. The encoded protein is CASSSGTSGRSDIQYF.

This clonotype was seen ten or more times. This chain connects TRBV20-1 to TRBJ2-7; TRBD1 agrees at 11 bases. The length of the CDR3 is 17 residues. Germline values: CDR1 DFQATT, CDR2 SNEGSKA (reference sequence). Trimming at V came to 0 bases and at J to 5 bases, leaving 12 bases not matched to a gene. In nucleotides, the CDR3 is TGCAGTGCTAGAGATAGGGACAGGGGGACAGGTTGGCACGAGCAGTACTTC. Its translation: CSARDRDRGTGWHEQYF.

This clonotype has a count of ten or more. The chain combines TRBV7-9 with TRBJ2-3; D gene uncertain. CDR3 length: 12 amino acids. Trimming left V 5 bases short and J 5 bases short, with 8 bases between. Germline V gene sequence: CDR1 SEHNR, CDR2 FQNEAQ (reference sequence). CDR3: CASSPQQDTQYF. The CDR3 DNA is TGTGCCAGCAGCCCTCAGCAAGATACGCAGTATTTT.

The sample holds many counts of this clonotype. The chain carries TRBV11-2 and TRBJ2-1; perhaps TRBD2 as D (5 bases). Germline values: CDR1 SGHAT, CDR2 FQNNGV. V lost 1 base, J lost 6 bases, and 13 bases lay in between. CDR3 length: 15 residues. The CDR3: CASSLALARSNEQFF. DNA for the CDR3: TGTGCCAGCAGCTTAGCCCTAGCCCGCTCCAATGAGCAGTTCTTC.